The table lists the clone carrying this T cell receptor (beta chain) with many counts. Germline V lookup: CDR1 DFQATT, CDR2 SNEGSKA (reference sequence). This CDR3 is built from 12 residues. V shed 3 bases and J shed 5 bases, with 10 bases lying between them. There were TCR beta CDR3 regions amplified from RNA transcripts. With the HTBI primer set, the TCR CDR3 went through a first round of RT-PCR. One entry per CDR3 protein results from TCRdb running MiXCR on the multiplex PCR reads. This table has about half a million distinct CDR3 sequences, around 20% appearing once. These data belong to a study of T cells in Graves' hyperthyroidism and ophthalmopathy.

Source material: blood. The chain links TRBV20-1 to TRBJ1-2, with D uncertain. This clonotype was obtained from a man younger than 35 with Graves' hyperthyroidism. The CDR3 DNA is TGCAGTGCTAGCCCAGGCGCATATGGCTACACCTTC. Translation: CSASPGAYGYTF.